A single sample is the source of the 5 T cell receptor beta chains below, sequenced in a study of graft-versus-host responses after intestinal transplantation. Measured with immunoSEQ multiplex PCR; TCRdb has only the in-frame clones, and not every one. The profile shows about 57,000 clones, over 85% of them singletons. The material sequenced was PBMCs, taken 26 days after transplant. The receptors here all came from a human patient who received an intestinal transplant, so some T cells may come from the graft donor.

The chain is built from TRBV10-2 and TRBJ2-3, with TRBD2 matching over 8 bases. The germline V gene has CDR1 WSHSY and CDR2 SAAADI. V lost 3 bases, J lost 3 bases, and 8 bases stayed unmatched. The CDR3 covers 16 residues. The CDR3 sequence is CASSEPGGPGTDTQYF. CDR3 nucleotide sequence: TGCGCCAGCAGTGAACCGGGGGGGCCTGGGACAGATACGCAGTATTTT.

The V and J genes are TRBV9 and TRBJ1-2; perhaps TRBD1 as D (6 bases). Between the trimmed V and J ends, which lost 3 bases and 5 bases, there was a span of 29 bases. This CDR3 has 19 residues. Germline V gives CDR1 SGDLS, CDR2 YYNGEE. CDR3 nucleotides: TGTGCCAGCAGCGGAGAGGGGGTTGGTCGGCCCGTAATGATTTATGGCTACACCTTC. Protein sequence: CASSGEGVGRPVMIYGYTF.

V gene TRBV6-5 combines with J gene TRBJ1-2; the match to TRBD1 covers 9 bases. The CDR3 sequence is 13 residues long. Germline assignment: CDR1 MNHEY and CDR2 SVGAGI. The V segment lost 5 bases and the J segment 7 bases; nucleotides outside the gene matches: 5. CDR3 nucleotides: TGTGCCAGCAGTGAACAGGGGGCGGGTGGCTACACCTTC. It is translated as CASSEQGAGGYTF.

This chain joins TRBV11-2 and TRBJ1-1, with D possibly being TRBD1 (5 bases). There are 13 residues in the CDR3. Germline CDR1 SGHAT, CDR2 FQNNGV. Deletions cut 5 bases from V and 10 bases from J, with 17 bases between. The CDR3 region has the DNA TGTGCCAGCAGCCGAGACCCAATCGGGGGAGCTTTCTTT. Translation gives CASSRDPIGGAFF.

The chain joins TRBV11-3 to TRBJ2-2, with TRBD2 as a possible D gene (6 bases). Trimming pared 2 bases from V and 5 bases from J, leaving 12 bases between. Germline CDR1 is SGHNT and CDR2 is YENEEA. This CDR3 has 15 residues. The CDR3 reads CASSLSIGGTGELFF. As DNA, the CDR3 is TGTGCCAGCAGCTTAAGTATAGGAGGGACCGGGGAGCTGTTTTTT.